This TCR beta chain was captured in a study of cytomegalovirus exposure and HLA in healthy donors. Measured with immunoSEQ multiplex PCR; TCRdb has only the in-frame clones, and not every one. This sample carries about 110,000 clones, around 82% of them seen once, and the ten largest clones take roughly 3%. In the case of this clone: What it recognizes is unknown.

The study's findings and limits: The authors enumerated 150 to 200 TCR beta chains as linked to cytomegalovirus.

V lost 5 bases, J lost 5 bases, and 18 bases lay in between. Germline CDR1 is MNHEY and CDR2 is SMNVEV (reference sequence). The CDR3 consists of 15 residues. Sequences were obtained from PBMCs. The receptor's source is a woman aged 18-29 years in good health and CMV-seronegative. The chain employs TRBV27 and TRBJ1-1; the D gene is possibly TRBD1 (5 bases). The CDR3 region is CASSLGHGADTEAFF. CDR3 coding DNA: TGTGCCAGCAGTCTAGGACATGGGGCCGATACTGAAGCTTTCTTT.